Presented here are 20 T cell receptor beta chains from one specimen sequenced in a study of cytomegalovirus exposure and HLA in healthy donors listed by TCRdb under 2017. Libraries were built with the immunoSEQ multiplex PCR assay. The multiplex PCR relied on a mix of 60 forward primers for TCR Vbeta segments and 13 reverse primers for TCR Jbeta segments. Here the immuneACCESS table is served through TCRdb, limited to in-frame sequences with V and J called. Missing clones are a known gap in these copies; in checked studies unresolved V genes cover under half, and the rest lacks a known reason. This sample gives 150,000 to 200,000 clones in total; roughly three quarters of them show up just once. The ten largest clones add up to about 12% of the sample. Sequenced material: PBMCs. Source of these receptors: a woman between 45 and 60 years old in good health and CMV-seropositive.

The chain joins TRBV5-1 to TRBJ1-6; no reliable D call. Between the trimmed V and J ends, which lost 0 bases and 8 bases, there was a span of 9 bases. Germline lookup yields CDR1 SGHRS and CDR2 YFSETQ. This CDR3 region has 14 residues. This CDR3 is CASSLGTTDSPLHF. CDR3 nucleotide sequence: TGCGCCAGCAGCTTGGGGACTACCGATTCACCCCTCCACTTT.

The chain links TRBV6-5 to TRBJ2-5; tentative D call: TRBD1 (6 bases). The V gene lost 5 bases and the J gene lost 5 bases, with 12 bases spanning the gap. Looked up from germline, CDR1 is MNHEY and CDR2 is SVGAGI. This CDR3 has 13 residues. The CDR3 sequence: CASSIRGKETQYF. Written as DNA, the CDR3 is TGTGCCAGCAGTATCAGGGGCAAGGAGACCCAGTACTTC.

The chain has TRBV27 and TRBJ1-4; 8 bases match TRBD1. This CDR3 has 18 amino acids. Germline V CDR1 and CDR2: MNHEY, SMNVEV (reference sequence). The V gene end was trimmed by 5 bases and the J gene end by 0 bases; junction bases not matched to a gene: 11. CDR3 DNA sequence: TGTGCCAGCAGTAGGACAGGGACAAGGGGAGCAACTAATGAAAAACTGTTTTTT. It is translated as CASSRTGTRGATNEKLFF. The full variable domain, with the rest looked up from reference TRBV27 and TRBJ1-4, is EAQVTQNPRYLITVTGKKLTVTCSQNMNHEYMSWYRQDPGLGLRQIYYSMNVEVTDKGDVPEGYKVSRKEKRNFPLILESPSPNQTSLYFCASSRTGTRGATNEKLFFGSGTQLSVL.

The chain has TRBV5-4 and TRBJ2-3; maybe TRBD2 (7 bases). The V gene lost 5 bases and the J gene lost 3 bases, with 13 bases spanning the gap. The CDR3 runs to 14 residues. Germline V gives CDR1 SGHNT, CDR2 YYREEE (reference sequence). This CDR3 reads CASRRGGLTDTQYF. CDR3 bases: TGTGCCAGCAGGAGGGGGGGCTTAACAGATACGCAGTATTTT.

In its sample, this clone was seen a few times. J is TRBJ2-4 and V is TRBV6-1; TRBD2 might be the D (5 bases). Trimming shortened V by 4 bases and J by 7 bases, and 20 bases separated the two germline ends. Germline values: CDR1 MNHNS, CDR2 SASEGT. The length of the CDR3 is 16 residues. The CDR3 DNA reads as TGTGCCAGCAGTGGGCCCCGACGGGGTGGGATGAACATTCAGTACTTC. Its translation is CASSGPRRGGMNIQYF.

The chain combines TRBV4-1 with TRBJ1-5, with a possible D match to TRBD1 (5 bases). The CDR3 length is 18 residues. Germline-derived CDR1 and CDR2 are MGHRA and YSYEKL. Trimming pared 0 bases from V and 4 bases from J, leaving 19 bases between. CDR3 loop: CASSQDPPPRVGNQPQHF. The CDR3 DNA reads TGCGCCAGCAGCCAAGATCCCCCCCCCAGGGTAGGGAATCAGCCCCAGCATTTT.

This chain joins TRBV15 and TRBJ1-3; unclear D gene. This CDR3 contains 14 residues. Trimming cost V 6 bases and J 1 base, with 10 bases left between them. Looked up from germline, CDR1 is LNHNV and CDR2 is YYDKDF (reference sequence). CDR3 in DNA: TGTGCCACCAGTATCACAGCTTCTGGAAACACCATATATTTT. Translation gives CATSITASGNTIYF.

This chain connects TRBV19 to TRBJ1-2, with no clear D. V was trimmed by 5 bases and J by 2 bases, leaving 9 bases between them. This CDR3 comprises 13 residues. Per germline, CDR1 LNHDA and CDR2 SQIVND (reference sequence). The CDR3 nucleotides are TGTGCCAGTAGTTCTCGGGGAAACTATGGCTACACCTTC. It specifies CASSSRGNYGYTF. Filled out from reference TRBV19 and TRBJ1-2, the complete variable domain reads DGGITQSPKYLFRKEGQNVTLSCEQNLNHDAMYWYRQDPGQGLRLIYYSQIVNDFQKGDIAEGYSVSREKKESFPLTVTSAQKNPTAFYLCASSSRGNYGYTFGSGTRLTVV.

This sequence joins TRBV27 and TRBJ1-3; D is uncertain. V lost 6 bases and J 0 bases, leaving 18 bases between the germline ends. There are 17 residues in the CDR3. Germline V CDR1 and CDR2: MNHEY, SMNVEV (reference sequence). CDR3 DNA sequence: TGTGCCAGCAGCCAGGCCCGACCGCTCCGCTCTGGAAACACCATATATTTT. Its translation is CASSQARPLRSGNTIYF.

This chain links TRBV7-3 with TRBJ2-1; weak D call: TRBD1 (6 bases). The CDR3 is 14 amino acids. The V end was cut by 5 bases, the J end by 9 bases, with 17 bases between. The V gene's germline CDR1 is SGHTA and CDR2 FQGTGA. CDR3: CASSPGVGTGEQFF. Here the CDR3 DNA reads TGTGCCAGCAGCCCAGGGGTGGGCACGGGTGAGCAGTTCTTC.

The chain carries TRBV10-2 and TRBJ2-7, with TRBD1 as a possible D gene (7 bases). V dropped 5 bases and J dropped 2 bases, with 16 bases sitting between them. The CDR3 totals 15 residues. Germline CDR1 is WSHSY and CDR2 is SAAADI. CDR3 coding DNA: TGCGCCAGCAGTTTTCAGGGGGGTCTTCCCTACGAGCAGTACTTC. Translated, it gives CASSFQGGLPYEQYF.

The CDR3: CASTGGTGTITYEQYF. The CDR3 region has the DNA TGTGCCAGCACAGGCGGGACAGGGACGATTACCTACGAGCAGTACTTC. The chain is built from TRBV25-1 and TRBJ2-7; the match to TRBD1 covers 9 bases. CDR1 MGHDK and CDR2 SYGVNS come from the germline V gene. Trimming at V came to 7 bases and at J to 2 bases, leaving 12 bases not matched to a gene. The CDR3 contains 16 residues.

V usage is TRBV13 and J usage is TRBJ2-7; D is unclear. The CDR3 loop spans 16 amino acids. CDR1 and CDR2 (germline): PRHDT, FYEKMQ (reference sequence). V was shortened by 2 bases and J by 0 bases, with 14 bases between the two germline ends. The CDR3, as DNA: TGTGCCAGCAGCTTACTGGGCAGCCAAAACTCCTACGAGCAGTACTTC. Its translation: CASSLLGSQNSYEQYF.

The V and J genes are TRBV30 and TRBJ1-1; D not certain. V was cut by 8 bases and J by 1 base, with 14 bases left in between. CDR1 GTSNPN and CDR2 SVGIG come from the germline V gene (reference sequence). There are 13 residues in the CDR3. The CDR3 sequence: CAHSETSNTEAFF. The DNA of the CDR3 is TGTGCCCACTCCGAAACCTCGAACACTGAAGCTTTCTTT. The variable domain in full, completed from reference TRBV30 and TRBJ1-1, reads SQTIHQWPATLVQPVGSPLSLECTVEGTSNPNLYWYRQAAGRGLQLLFYSVGIGQISSEVPQNLSASRPQDRQFILSSKKLLLSDSGFYLCAHSETSNTEAFFGQGTRLTVV.

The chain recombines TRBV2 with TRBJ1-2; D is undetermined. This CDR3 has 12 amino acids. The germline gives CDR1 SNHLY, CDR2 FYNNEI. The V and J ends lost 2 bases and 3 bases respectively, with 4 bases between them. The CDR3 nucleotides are TGTGCCAGCAGTGAACGGTACTATGGCTACACCTTC. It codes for CASSERYYGYTF. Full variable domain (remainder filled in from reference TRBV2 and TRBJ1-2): EPEVTQTPSHQVTQMGQEVILRCVPISNHLYFYWYRQILGQKVEFLVSFYNNEISEKSEIFDDQFSVERPDGSNFTLKIRSTKLEDSAMYFCASSERYYGYTFGSGTRLTVV.

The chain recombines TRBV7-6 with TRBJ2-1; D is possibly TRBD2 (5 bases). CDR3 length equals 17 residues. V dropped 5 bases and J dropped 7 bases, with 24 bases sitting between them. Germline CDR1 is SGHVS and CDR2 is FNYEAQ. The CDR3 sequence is CASSQNSGGYAANEQFF. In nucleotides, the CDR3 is TGTGCCAGCAGCCAGAACTCAGGAGGTTATGCTGCTAATGAGCAGTTCTTC.

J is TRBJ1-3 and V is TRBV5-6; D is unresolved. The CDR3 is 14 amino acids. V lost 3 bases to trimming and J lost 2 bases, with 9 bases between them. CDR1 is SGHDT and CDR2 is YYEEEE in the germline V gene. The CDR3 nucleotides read TGTGCCAGCAGCTACGGACTGGCTGGAAACACCATATATTTT. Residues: CASSYGLAGNTIYF.

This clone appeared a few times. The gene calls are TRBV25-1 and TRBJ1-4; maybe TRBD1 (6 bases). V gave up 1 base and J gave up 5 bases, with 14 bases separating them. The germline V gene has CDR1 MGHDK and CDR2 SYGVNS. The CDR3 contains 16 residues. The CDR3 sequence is CASSESGPGENEKLFF. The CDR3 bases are TGTGCCAGCAGTGAATCCGGACCAGGGGAGAATGAAAAACTGTTTTTT. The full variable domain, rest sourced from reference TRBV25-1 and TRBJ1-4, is EADIYQTPRYLVIGTGKKITLECSQTMGHDKMYWYQQDPGMELHLIHYSYGVNSTEKGDLSSESTVSRIRTEHFPLTLESARPSHTSQYLCASSESGPGENEKLFFGSGTQLSVL.

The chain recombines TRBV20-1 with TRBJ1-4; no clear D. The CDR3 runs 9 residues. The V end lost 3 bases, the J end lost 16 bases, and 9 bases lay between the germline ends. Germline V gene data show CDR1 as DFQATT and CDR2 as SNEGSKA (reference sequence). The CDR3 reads CSASGVGFF. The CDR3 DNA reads TGCAGTGCTAGCGGAGTCGGGTTTTTT.

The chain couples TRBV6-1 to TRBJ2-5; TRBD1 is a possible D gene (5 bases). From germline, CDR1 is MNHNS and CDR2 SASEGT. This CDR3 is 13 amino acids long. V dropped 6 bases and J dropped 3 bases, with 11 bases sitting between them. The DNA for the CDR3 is TGTGCCAGCAGCATGGGGCAGAAAGAGACCCAGTACTTC. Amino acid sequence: CASSMGQKETQYF.